Reported below is one T cell receptor (beta chain). The target antigen is unknown. CDR1 is KGHSH and CDR2 is LQKENI in the germline V gene. This CDR3 is built from 17 residues. This sample was taken from a study of T cells expressing NK-cell markers. Study outcomes and limitations: Certain NKG2C+ T cell clones were expanded, and their HCMV specificity remained unclear.

TCRdb reprocessed the 5' RACE reads and reports one entry per CDR3 protein, with no DNA. The listing contains approximately 170,000 distinct CDR3 sequences. The TCR was taken from a man aged 18-70 years in good health. The chain combines TRBV18 with TRBJ2-4; the TCRdb call, TRBD2, lacks DNA for checking. Material: blood T cells: a sorted CD56 or NKG2C T cell subset, CD4+ or CD8+ T cells, or bulk PBMC T cells (not recorded which). The CDR3: CASSPPRTYLAKNIQYF.